A single T cell receptor beta chain is shown here with its context. Its antigen remains unidentified. This sample stems from a study of OX40 agonist ivuxolimab in advanced cancers. Across the whole study: Earlier treatment with anti-PD-1, anti-PD-L1 or anti-CTLA-4 was permitted, and around 36% had received some.

Study observations and caveats: Low normalized clonal expansion also occurred in some nonresponding patients.

This table comes from immunoSEQ multiplex PCR, and its TCRdb copy is limited to in-frame clones, with some not included. Here the sample spans 60,000 to 75,000 clones, roughly nine tenths being singletons. The CDR3 is 17 residues long. V lost 2 bases to trimming and J lost 2 bases, with 16 bases between them. The V gene's germline CDR1 is SGHTS and CDR2 YDEGEE. The origin of this receptor is an adult with an advanced solid tumor such as melanoma, head and neck, liver or kidney cancer. Specimen: CD4+ or CD8+ T cells sorted from blood, collected in a trial of the OX40 agonist ivuxolimab. The chain carries TRBV5-8 and TRBJ1-4; D gene ambiguous. This CDR3 reads CASSFSPNMKTNEKLFF. CDR3 nucleotide sequence: TGTGCCAGCAGCTTCTCCCCTAACATGAAGACTAATGAAAAACTGTTTTTT.